Here is one T cell receptor beta chain with its context. The target antigen is unknown. These data originate in a study of OX40 agonist ivuxolimab in advanced cancers. Looking at the study overall: Patients took ivuxolimab, an agonistic anti-OX40 (CD134) antibody. Three partial responders included one hepatocellular carcinoma patient and two cutaneous melanoma patients.

Here immunoSEQ multiplex PCR was the method, and the copy in TCRdb shows in-frame clones only, minus some. Among about 77,000 clones listed, around 90% were seen once. The study, taken as a whole, reports: Relatively little clonal expansion, among the lowest observed, appeared in partial responders at 0.1-3.0 mg/kg.

V shed 0 bases and J shed 4 bases, with 14 bases lying between them. CDR3 length: 15 residues. Germline values: CDR1 GTSNPN, CDR2 SVGIG (reference sequence). This chain uses TRBV30 with TRBJ2-3, with a possible D match to TRBD2 (6 bases). Sequences were derived from CD4+ or CD8+ T cells sorted from blood, sampled in a trial of the OX40 agonist ivuxolimab. This TCR was recovered from an adult with an advanced solid tumor such as melanoma, head and neck, liver or kidney cancer. Here the CDR3 DNA reads TGTGCCTGGAGTGTAGCTGGGGGAGGCCCAGATACGCAGTATTTT. Amino acid sequence: CAWSVAGGGPDTQYF.